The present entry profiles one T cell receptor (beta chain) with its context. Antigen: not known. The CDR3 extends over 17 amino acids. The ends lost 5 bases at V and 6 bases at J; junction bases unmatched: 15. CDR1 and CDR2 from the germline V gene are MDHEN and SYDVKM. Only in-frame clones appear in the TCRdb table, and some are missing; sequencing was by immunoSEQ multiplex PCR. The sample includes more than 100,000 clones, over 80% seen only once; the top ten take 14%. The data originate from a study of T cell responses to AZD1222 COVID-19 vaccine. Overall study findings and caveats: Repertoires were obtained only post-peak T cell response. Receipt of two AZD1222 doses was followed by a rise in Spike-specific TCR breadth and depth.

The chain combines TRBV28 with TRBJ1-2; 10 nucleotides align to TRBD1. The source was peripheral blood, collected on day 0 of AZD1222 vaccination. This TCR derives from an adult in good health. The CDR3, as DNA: TGTGCCAGCAGTCGACAGGGGGCGGGAGATCTCTTGGATGGCTACACCTTC. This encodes CASSRQGAGDLLDGYTF.